This is a list of T cell receptor beta chains from one sample in a study of chronic HIV infection and antiretroviral therapy. TCRdb ran MiXCR on the 5' RACE reads and lists one entry per CDR3 protein. The sample has 40,000 to 50,000 distinct CDR3 sequences, under 20% seen once; the top ten hold 2.8%. Sequencing input: peripheral blood. The receptors here all came from an adult who had HIV and had not received antiretroviral therapy, or was an uninfected healthy control (not recorded which). CDR3s include the opening cysteine and the closing phenylalanine or tryptophan. The D gene is left open where the match is weak. Where a row states a size, it is once, few, many or the class of an expanded clone; other rows omit it.

length | D | size | J | V | DNA | CDR3
19 | - | - | TRBJ2-7 | TRBV28 | TGTGCCAGCAGTTTGGGAGGGCCGTGGGGGCAGGTACCCTCCTACGAGCAGTACTTC | CASSLGGPWGQVPSYEQYF
14 | - | - | TRBJ2-3 | TRBV5-6 | TGTGCCAGCAGCTTGGGTCCAGGTACAGATACGCAGTATTTT | CASSLGPGTDTQYF
11 | - | few | TRBJ2-3 | TRBV20-1 | TGCAGTGCTAGAGACACAGATACGCAGTATTTT | CSARDTDTQYF
15 | - | - | TRBJ1-5 | TRBV28 | TGTGCCAGCAGTCTACCACCTCATAGCAATCAGCCCCAGCATTTT | CASSLPPHSNQPQHF
13 | - | few | TRBJ1-1 | TRBV7-9 | TGTGCCAGCCTAGGCGGGACCGGGACTGAAGCTTTCTTT | CASLGGTGTEAFF
13 | - | - | TRBJ1-5 | TRBV28 | TGTGCCAGCGGGGCAGGGTATGGACAGCCCCAGCATTTT | CASGAGYGQPQHF
13 | - | - | TRBJ2-1 | TRBV7-2 | TGTGCCAGCAGCTCCCAGGTTGTAAATGAGCAGTTCTTC | CASSSQVVNEQFF
16 | - | few | TRBJ2-1 | TRBV5-1 | TGCGCCAGCAGCTTGCGCCTAGGCGGCTCCTACAATGAGCAGTTCTTC | CASSLRLGGSYNEQFF
15 | TRBD2 | few | TRBJ2-7 | TRBV5-1 | TGCGCCAGCAGCTTGGAGGGACTACCTTCCAACGAGCAGTACTTC | CASSLEGLPSNEQYF
15 | - | few | TRBJ1-6 | TRBV28 | TGTGCCAGCAGTCCCCCGCGGGGGTACAGTTCACCCCTCCACTTT | CASSPPRGYSSPLHF
14 | TRBD2 | once | TRBJ2-2 | TRBV5-1 | TGCGCCAGCAGCTTTCGGGAGGTTGCCGGGGAGCTGTTTTTT | CASSFREVAGELFF
13 | - | - | TRBJ2-3 | TRBV12-3/TRBV12-4 | TGTGCCAGCAGTTCTCTAGGGGGAGATACGCAGTATTTT | CASSSLGGDTQYF
16 | - | - | TRBJ2-2 | TRBV5-4 | TGTGCCAGCAGCTTCTTGAGGGACGCCCTCACCGGGGAGCTGTTTTTT | CASSFLRDALTGELFF
14 | - | few | TRBJ1-2 | TRBV18 | TGTGCCAGCTCAGAGATGAGGGGGGGCGACGGCTACACCTTC | CASSEMRGGDGYTF
14 | - | few | TRBJ2-7 | TRBV28 | TGTGCCAGCAGTTTCGGGTTGAGCTCCTACGAGCAGTACTTC | CASSFGLSSYEQYF
15 | - | many | TRBJ2-2 | TRBV6-4 | TGTGCCAGCAGTGTAACTACTAGCAGCACCGGGGAGCTGTTTTTT | CASSVTTSSTGELFF
14 | - | few | TRBJ2-5 | TRBV28 | TGTGCCAGCAGTACTCAGGGCCTTAAAGAGACCCAGTACTTC | CASSTQGLKETQYF
15 | TRBD2 | few | TRBJ2-7 | TRBV28 | TGTGCCAGCAGTTTAATAGCGGGCATCTCCTACGAGCAGTACTTC | CASSLIAGISYEQYF
14 | TRBD1 | few | TRBJ2-4 | TRBV27 | TGTGCCAGCAGTTTTGGGGACAGGGTCAGCATTCAGTACTTC | CASSFGDRVSIQYF
15 | TRBD2 | - | TRBJ2-1 | TRBV3-1 | TGTGCCAGCAGCTTCCTAGCGGGAACCTACAATGAGCAGTTCTTC | CASSFLAGTYNEQFF
15 | TRBD2 | few | TRBJ2-1 | TRBV20-1 | TGCAGTGCTAGTCCGCACCCAGCGGGAGGGCCCGTGCGGTTCTTC | CSASPHPAGGPVRFF
15 | TRBD1 | few | TRBJ1-1 | TRBV10-1 | TGCGCCAGCAGCCAGGGGGGATTCGCGAACACTGAAGCTTTCTTT | CASSQGGFANTEAFF
17 | TRBD2 | few | TRBJ2-2 | TRBV29-1 | TGCAGCGTTGATAGTAGCGGGAGTCCGCGGGGCACCGGGGAGCTGTTTTTT | CSVDSSGSPRGTGELFF
16 | - | - | TRBJ1-6 | TRBV5-1 | TGCGCCAGCAGCTTGGTGGGGACTGCAAAGAATTCACCCCTCCACTTT | CASSLVGTAKNSPLHF
18 | TRBD2 | few | TRBJ2-1 | TRBV11-2 | TGTGCCAGCAGCTTAAAAGGCTCGGGACTAGCGGATCCGAGGGAGCAGTTCTTC | CASSLKGSGLADPREQFF
15 | - | few | TRBJ1-1 | TRBV4-1 | TGCGCCAGCAGCCGTCCCCTGGAGGGGGTCCGTCGGGCTTTCTTT | CASSRPLEGVRRAFF
14 | - | - | TRBJ1-2 | TRBV20-1 | TGCAGTGCTAGTGTCCTCTCGGGTTTCTATGGCTACACCTTC | CSASVLSGFYGYTF
13 | - | - | TRBJ2-2 | TRBV20-1 | TGCAGTGCTAGAGGAGGAGGAAGAGGGGAGCTGTTTTTT | CSARGGGRGELFF
13 | - | few | TRBJ2-3 | TRBV7-2 | TGTGCCAGCAGCTTAGTGACTACAGATACGCAGTATTTT | CASSLVTTDTQYF
12 | - | - | TRBJ2-1 | TRBV28 | TGTGCCAGCAGTCGCGAGGGAGATGAGCAGTTCTTC | CASSREGDEQFF
14 | - | - | TRBJ2-3 | TRBV28 | TGTGCCACCACCTGGGGCTCTAGCACAGATACGCAGTATTTT | CATTWGSSTDTQYF
15 | TRBD1 | few | TRBJ1-2 | TRBV6-5 | TGTGCCAGCAGTAACAACAGGGGACTAAACTATGGCTACACCTTC | CASSNNRGLNYGYTF
14 | - | few | TRBJ2-3 | TRBV7-2 | TGTGCCAGCCCCCCAGGCCCGAGGACAGATACGCAGTATTTT | CASPPGPRTDTQYF
13 | TRBD1 | once | TRBJ1-1 | TRBV12-3/TRBV12-4 | TGTGCCAGCATCGGGACAGGGTGGGCTGAAGCTTTCTTT | CASIGTGWAEAFF
13 | - | - | TRBJ2-7 | TRBV9 | TGTGCCAGCAGCGTAGCTACTATGGCCGAGCAGTACTTC | CASSVATMAEQYF
14 | TRBD1 | - | TRBJ1-1 | TRBV7-9 | TGTGCCAGCAGCTCTCGACAGGGGAGGACTGAAGCTTTCTTT | CASSSRQGRTEAFF
14 | - | few | TRBJ2-5 | TRBV29-1 | TGCAGCGTTGGGGCAGGGCAGGAGGAAGAGACCCAGTACTTC | CSVGAGQEEETQYF
12 | TRBD1 | few | TRBJ2-5 | TRBV7-9 | TGTGCCAGCGGCCAGGGGGCAGAGACCCAGTACTTC | CASGQGAETQYF
14 | - | - | TRBJ1-6 | TRBV6-5 | TGTGCCAGCATGACAGAGAGCTATAATTCACCCCTCCACTTT | CASMTESYNSPLHF
14 | TRBD1 | few | TRBJ2-7 | TRBV5-6 | TGTGCCAGCAGGATAAGTCAGGGGGCGTACGAGCAGTACTTC | CASRISQGAYEQYF
10 | - | few | TRBJ2-1 | TRBV7-9 | TGTGCCAGCAGCTCCGACGGTATGTTCTTC | CASSSDGMFF
13 | TRBD1 | - | TRBJ1-2 | TRBV27 | TGTGCCAGCAGTTTAGGTCAGGGGGATGGCTACACCTTC | CASSLGQGDGYTF
13 | - | - | TRBJ2-1 | TRBV11-1 | TGTGCCAGCAGCTTGCCCCCTTACAATGAGCAGTTCTTC | CASSLPPYNEQFF
13 | - | - | TRBJ2-1 | TRBV29-1 | TGCAGCGTTCGCCGGAAATCCTACAATGAGCAGTTCTTC | CSVRRKSYNEQFF
14 | - | - | TRBJ1-6 | TRBV6-5 | TGTGCCAGCAGTGCCGCACGAAATAATTCACCCCTCCACTTT | CASSAARNNSPLHF
11 | - | - | TRBJ2-2 | TRBV28 | TGTGCCAGCAGCCCCGGAGGGGAGCTGTTTTTT | CASSPGGELFF
10 | - | - | TRBJ2-1 | TRBV6-1 | TGTGCCGGGGGAAACAATGAGCAGTTCTTC | CAGGNNEQFF
17 | - | few | TRBJ2-1 | TRBV6-5 | TGTGCCAGCAGTTACTCGAGTATCGGGAGTGTTTACAATGAGCAGTTCTTC | CASSYSSIGSVYNEQFF
14 | - | few | TRBJ1-5 | TRBV24-1 | TGTGCCACCAGTGAGGCAGGGGGCAATCAGCCCCAGCATTTT | CATSEAGGNQPQHF
12 | - | - | TRBJ1-2 | TRBV28 | TGTGCCAGCATATCTATTGCGTATGGCTACACCTTC | CASISIAYGYTF